This T cell receptor (beta chain) was captured by sequencing in a study of cytomegalovirus exposure and HLA in healthy donors. Findings and limits, study-wide: Cytomegalovirus status, reportedly, was diagnosed with high specificity and sensitivity by the classifier.

Both 60 Vbeta primers and 13 Jbeta primers went into the PCR. The protocol was immunoSEQ multiplex PCR, while the TCRdb copy is restricted to in-frame clones and leaves out a portion. The sample holds some 220,000 clones, 77% seen once. V dropped 6 bases and J dropped 4; count of bases not matched to a gene: 4. The CDR3 runs to 14 residues. Germline CDR1 reads MNHNS; CDR2 reads SASEGT. Those who donated were healthy bone marrow donors. About this clone itself: Its target is not known.

This TCR was sampled from an older woman in good health and CMV-seropositive. V and J are TRBV6-1 and TRBJ1-2; 11 nucleotides align to TRBD1. The sample was PBMCs. The CDR3 protein is CASRGGQGAYGYTF. CDR3 sequence (DNA): TGTGCCAGCAGGGGAGGACAGGGGGCCTATGGCTACACCTTC.